The 10 T cell receptor beta chains listed next were all sequenced from one sample in a study of cytomegalovirus exposure and HLA in healthy donors. A multiplex PCR was run with 60 Vbeta primers and 13 Jbeta primers. Sequenced by immunoSEQ multiplex PCR; TCRdb stores in-frame clones only, minus some. The data contain 180,000 or so clones, about 59% of them singletons. The sequencing input was PBMCs. The receptors derive from a man in his forties or fifties in good health and CMV-seronegative.

The rearrangement uses TRBV7-2 and TRBJ2-7; TRBD1 aligns across 9 bases. Germline loops: CDR1 SGHTA, CDR2 FQGNSA. The CDR3 loop spans 14 amino acids. Unmatched junction bases numbered 7, after V lost 4 bases and J lost 6 bases. The CDR3 DNA reads TGTACCAGCAGCTACGGGACAGGGATACGCGAGCAGTACTTC. It yields the protein CTSSYGTGIREQYF.

The V and J genes are TRBV29-1 and TRBJ2-2, with D possibly being TRBD2 (5 bases). V was clipped by 5 bases and J by 0 bases, with 13 bases between them. Looked up from germline, CDR1 is SQVTM and CDR2 is ANQGSEA. The CDR3 loop spans 15 amino acids. The chain's CDR3 is CSVRTAGTNTGELFF. CDR3 coding DNA: TGCAGCGTTAGAACGGCGGGCACGAACACCGGGGAGCTGTTTTTT.

V gene TRBV18 combines with J gene TRBJ1-4, with 7 nucleotides matching TRBD1. Germline CDR1 is KGHSH and CDR2 is LQKENI. V was pared by 6 bases and J by 5 bases, with 15 bases of the junction left unmatched. This CDR3 region has 17 residues. In nucleotides, the CDR3 is TGTGCCAGCTCGGTAGACAGGGCCGGGCGTTCGAATGAAAAACTGTTTTTT. Amino acids: CASSVDRAGRSNEKLFF. Combining the CDR3 with reference TRBV18 and TRBJ1-4 gives the whole variable domain NAGVMQNPRHLVRRRGQEARLRCSPMKGHSHVYWYRQLPEEGLKFMVYLQKENIIDESGMPKERFSAEFPKEGPSILRIQQVVRGDSAAYFCASSVDRAGRSNEKLFFGSGTQLSVL.

V usage is TRBV15 and J usage is TRBJ2-2, with a tentative D call TRBD2 (5 bases). Trimming shortened V by 3 bases and J by 3 bases, and 8 bases separated the two germline ends. This CDR3 is 14 amino acids long. Germline V gene lookup returns CDR1 LNHNV and CDR2 YYDKDF (reference sequence). This CDR3 is CATSREVDTGELFF. CDR3 bases: TGTGCCACCAGCAGGGAGGTTGACACCGGGGAGCTGTTTTTT.

This clone has just one count. The chain links TRBV19 to TRBJ1-6; a possible D gene is TRBD1 (5 bases). Germline-derived CDR1 and CDR2 are LNHDA and SQIVND (reference sequence). V was shortened by 6 bases and J by 7 bases, with 10 bases between the two germline ends. CDR3 size: 13 residues. CDR3 loop: CASSRAPNSPLHF. CDR3 nucleotides: TGTGCCAGTAGCAGGGCCCCGAATTCACCCCTCCACTTT.

Comments on this clone: Other DNA sequences in this specimen translate into the identical CDR3. The chain joins TRBV28 to TRBJ1-1; 7 bases map to TRBD1. Germline lookup yields CDR1 MDHEN and CDR2 SYDVKM. This CDR3 is built from 16 residues. V gave up 6 bases and J gave up 2 bases; unmatched junction bases: 12. The CDR3 loop is CASSLLGDSLNTEAFF. In nucleotides, the CDR3 is TGTGCCAGCAGCTTACTGGGGGACAGCCTCAACACTGAAGCTTTCTTT.

The gene calls are TRBV7-3 and TRBJ1-1; 8 nucleotides line up with TRBD1. The germline CDR1 and CDR2 sequences are SGHTA and FQGTGA. The CDR3 is made up of 18 amino acids. Unmatched junction bases numbered 13, after V lost 2 bases and J lost 2 bases. The CDR3 coding sequence is TGTGCCAGCAGCTTATTCCCCGTGGCAGGGGGCCCTAACACTGAAGCTTTCTTT. This encodes CASSLFPVAGGPNTEAFF.

The chain carries TRBV19 and TRBJ1-3, with TRBD1 as a possible D gene (6 bases). Trimming left V 6 bases short and J 0 bases short, with 24 bases between. There are 19 residues in the CDR3. The germline V gene encodes CDR1 LNHDA and CDR2 SQIVND (reference sequence). The CDR3 region is CASRQTGTNFLFSGNTIYF. CDR3 DNA: TGTGCCAGTAGGCAGACCGGGACAAACTTTCTATTCTCTGGAAACACCATATATTTT.

The chain carries TRBV11-2 and TRBJ1-2; D may be TRBD1 (6 bases). Trimming cost V 6 bases and J 8 bases, with 10 bases left between them. The CDR3 is 11 amino acids. CDR1 SGHAT and CDR2 FQNNGV come from the germline V gene. Here the CDR3 reads CASRGGGGYTF. CDR3 DNA sequence: TGTGCCAGCAGGGGAGGGGGAGGCTACACCTTC.

The rearrangement links TRBV9 to TRBJ2-3; 9 nucleotides align to TRBD2. V dropped 0 bases and J dropped 2; count of bases not matched to a gene: 16. The CDR3 loop spans 20 amino acids. The V gene's germline CDR1 is SGDLS and CDR2 YYNGEE. The CDR3 spells CASSVAGRGRLAGYTDTQYF. The CDR3 region has the DNA TGTGCCAGCAGCGTAGCTGGCAGGGGAAGGCTAGCGGGGTACACAGATACGCAGTATTTT.